This TCR beta chain derives from a study of CD8+CD57+ T cells in acquired aplastic anemia. Study at large: Sorted CD4+ and CD8+ cell DNA averaged roughly 3 ug. Study-level results: For CD8+ Simpson's diversity, patients and controls showed no significant difference. Patients shared some 30 CD8+ CDR3 sequences with controls.

The V end was cut by 3 bases, the J end by 6 bases, with 21 bases between. Germline V CDR1 and CDR2: SNHLY, FYNNEI. This CDR3 is built from 16 residues. This clonotype appeared many times. Antigen: not known. It was genomic DNA that served as the template for profiling TCR beta VDJ and CDR3. In TCRdb, the reads were re-called with MiXCR into one record per CDR3 protein. The table lists 90,000 to 150,000 distinct CDR3 sequences, about 60% of them singletons. The sequenced patients had an expansion of CD8+CD57+ cells seen by flow cytometry. There were no patients without severe acquired aplastic anemia. V usage is TRBV2 and J usage is TRBJ2-7, with a weak D call TRBD1 (6 bases). This TCR derives from a human donor with aplastic anemia. Sample: sorted CD4+, CD8+, or CD8+CD57+ T cells (not recorded which) from PBMCs. The CDR3 DNA reads TGTGCCAGCAGTGAGTCCCGGGACATCGCCCTTATCGAGCAGTACTTC. It specifies CASSESRDIALIEQYF.